This T cell receptor (beta chain) was sequenced in a study of blood T cell repertoires in COVID-19. Method: immunoSEQ multiplex PCR; TCRdb's copy keeps in-frame clones and lacks some. The sample yields around 300,000 clones, roughly 90% seen once. V was shortened by 6 bases and J by 0 bases, with 5 bases between the two germline ends. There are 12 residues in the CDR3. Germline loops: CDR1 MNHEY, CDR2 SVGAGI. Seattle's enrolled individuals joined amid active infection and were then monitored longitudinally. The sequence derives from a woman in her thirties with COVID-19, enrolled during active disease. Input material: peripheral blood. This chain links TRBV6-5 with TRBJ1-2; D is unclear. CDR3 coding DNA: TGTGCCAGCAGACGGGCTAACTATGGCTACACCTTC. The encoded protein is CASRRANYGYTF.